This paragraph covers one T cell receptor (beta chain) sequence. Data came from immunoSEQ multiplex PCR; TCRdb stores just in-frame clones and leaves some out. The sample comprises about 42,000 clones, around four fifths of which are singletons, and under 7% rests with the top ten. The CDR3 is made up of 11 amino acids. V was clipped by 0 bases and J by 9 bases, with 4 bases between them. CDR1 is SGDLS, CDR2 YYNGEE, per germline. The sample comes from a study of blood T cell repertoires in COVID-19. Study in general: The origin of the acute and convalescent COVID-19 samples was the United States, Italy and Spain. T cells, B-cell-depleted T cells, or PBMCs provided the cDNA or gDNA that served as material.

Sequencing was done on a sample of peripheral blood. This clonotype was sampled from a man aged 50 or older with active COVID-19. The V gene is TRBV9, the J gene TRBJ2-1, with D unclear. The chain's CDR3 is CASSVGGEQFF. The CDR3, as DNA: TGTGCCAGCAGCGTAGGCGGTGAGCAGTTCTTC.